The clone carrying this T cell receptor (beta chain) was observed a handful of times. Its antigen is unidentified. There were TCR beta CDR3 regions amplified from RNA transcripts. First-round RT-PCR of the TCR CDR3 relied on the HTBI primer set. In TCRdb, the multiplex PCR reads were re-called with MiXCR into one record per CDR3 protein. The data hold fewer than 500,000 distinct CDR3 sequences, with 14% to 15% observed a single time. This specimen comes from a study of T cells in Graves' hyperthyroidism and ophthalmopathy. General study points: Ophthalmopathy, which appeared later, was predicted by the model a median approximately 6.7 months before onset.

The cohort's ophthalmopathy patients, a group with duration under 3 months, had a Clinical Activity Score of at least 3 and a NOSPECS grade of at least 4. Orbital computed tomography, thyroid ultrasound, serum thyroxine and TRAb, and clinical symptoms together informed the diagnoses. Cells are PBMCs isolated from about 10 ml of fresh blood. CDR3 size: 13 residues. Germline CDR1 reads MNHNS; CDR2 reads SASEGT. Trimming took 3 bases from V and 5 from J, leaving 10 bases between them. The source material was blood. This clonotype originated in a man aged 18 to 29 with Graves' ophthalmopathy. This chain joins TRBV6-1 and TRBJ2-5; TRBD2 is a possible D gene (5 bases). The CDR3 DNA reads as TGTGCCAGCAGTGACTACCCGGGGGAGACCCAGTACTTC. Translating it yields CASSDYPGETQYF.